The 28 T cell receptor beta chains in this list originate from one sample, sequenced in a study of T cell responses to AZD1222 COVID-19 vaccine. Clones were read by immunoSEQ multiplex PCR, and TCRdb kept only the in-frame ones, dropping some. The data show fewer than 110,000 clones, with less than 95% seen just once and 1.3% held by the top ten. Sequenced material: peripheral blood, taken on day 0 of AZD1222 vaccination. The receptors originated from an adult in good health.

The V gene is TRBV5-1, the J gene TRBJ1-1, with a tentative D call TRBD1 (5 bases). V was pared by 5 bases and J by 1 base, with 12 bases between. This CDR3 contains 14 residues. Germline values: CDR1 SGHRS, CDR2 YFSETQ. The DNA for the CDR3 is TGCGCCAGCAGGCCGGGGCAGGCGAACACTGAAGCTTTCTTT. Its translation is CASRPGQANTEAFF.

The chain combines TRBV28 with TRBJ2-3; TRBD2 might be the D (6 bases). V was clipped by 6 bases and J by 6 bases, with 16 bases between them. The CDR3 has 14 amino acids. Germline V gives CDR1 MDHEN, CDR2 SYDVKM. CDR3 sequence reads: CASRLVPRGDTQYF. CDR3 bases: TGTGCCAGCAGACTGGTACCCCGGGGGGATACGCAGTATTTT.

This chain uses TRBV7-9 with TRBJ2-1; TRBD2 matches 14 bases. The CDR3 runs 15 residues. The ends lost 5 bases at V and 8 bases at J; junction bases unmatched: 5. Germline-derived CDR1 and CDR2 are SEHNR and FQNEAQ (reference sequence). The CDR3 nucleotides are TGTGCCAGCAGCCGGACTAGCGGGGGGTTAGATGAGCAGTTCTTC. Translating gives CASSRTSGGLDEQFF.

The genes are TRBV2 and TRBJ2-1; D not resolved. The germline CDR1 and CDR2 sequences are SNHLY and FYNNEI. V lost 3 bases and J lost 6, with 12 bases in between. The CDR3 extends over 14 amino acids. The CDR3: CASSDRPSSNEQFF. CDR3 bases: TGTGCCAGCAGTGATAGACCCTCTTCCAATGAGCAGTTCTTC.

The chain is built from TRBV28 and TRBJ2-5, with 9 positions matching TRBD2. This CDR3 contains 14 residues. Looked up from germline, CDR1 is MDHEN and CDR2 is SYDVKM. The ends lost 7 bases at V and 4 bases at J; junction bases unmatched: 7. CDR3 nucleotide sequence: TGTGCCAGCAACCTGCGGGGGGGGGTAGAGACCCAGTACTTC. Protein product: CASNLRGGVETQYF.

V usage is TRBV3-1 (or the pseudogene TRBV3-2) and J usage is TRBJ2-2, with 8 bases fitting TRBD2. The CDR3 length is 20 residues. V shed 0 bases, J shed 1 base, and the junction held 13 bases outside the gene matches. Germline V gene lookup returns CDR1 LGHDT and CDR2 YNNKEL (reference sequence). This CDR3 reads CASSQELSGGHGRNTGELFF. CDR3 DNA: TGTGCCAGCAGCCAAGAACTCAGCGGGGGACATGGGAGGAACACCGGGGAGCTGTTTTTT.

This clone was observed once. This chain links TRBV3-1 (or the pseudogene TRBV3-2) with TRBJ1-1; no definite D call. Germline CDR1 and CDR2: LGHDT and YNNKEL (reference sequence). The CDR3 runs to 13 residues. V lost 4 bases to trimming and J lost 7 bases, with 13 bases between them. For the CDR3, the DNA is TGTGCCAGCAGCCCTATGGCAGGAGTTGAAGCTTTCTTT. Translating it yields CASSPMAGVEAFF.

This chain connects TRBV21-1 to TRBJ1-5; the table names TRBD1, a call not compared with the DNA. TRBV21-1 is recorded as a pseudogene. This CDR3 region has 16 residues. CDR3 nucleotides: TGTGCCAGCAGCAAACTTACAGAACCGAGCAATCAGCCCCAGCATTTT. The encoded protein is CASSKLTEPSNQPQHF.

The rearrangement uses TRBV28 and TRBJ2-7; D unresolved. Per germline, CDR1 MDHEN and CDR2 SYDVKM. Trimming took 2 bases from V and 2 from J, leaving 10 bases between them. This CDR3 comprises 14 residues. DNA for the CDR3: TGTGCCAGCAGTTTACCGGTGACCACCTACGAGCAGTACTTC. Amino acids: CASSLPVTTYEQYF. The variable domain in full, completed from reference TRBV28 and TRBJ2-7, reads DVKVTQSSRYLVKRTGEKVFLECVQDMDHENMFWYRQDPGLGLRLIYFSYDVKMKEKGDIPEGYSVSREKKERFSLILESASTNQTSMYLCASSLPVTTYEQYFGPGTRLTVT.

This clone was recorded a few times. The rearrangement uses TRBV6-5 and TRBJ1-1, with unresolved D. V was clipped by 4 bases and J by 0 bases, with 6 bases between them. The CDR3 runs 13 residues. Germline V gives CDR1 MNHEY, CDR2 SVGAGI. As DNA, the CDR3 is TGTGCCAGCAGTTCTGCCATGAACACTGAAGCTTTCTTT. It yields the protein CASSSAMNTEAFF.

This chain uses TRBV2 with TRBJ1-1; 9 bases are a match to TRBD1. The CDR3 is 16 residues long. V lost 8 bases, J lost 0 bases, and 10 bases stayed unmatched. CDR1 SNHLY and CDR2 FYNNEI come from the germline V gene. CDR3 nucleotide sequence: TGTGCCAGCGACGCCCCGGGACAGGGTGTGAACACTGAAGCTTTCTTT. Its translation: CASDAPGQGVNTEAFF.

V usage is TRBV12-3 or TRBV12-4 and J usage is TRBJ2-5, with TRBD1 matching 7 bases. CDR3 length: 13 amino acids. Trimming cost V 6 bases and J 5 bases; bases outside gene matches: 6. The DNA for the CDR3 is TGTGCCAGCAGCCGACAGGGCGGCGAGACCCAGTACTTC. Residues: CASSRQGGETQYF.

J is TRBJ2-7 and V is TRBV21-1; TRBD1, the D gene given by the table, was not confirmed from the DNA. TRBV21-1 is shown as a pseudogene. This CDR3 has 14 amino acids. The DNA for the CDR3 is TGTGCCAGCAGCAATCATCAGGGGGCGCAGGAGCAGTACTTC. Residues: CASSNHQGAQEQYF.

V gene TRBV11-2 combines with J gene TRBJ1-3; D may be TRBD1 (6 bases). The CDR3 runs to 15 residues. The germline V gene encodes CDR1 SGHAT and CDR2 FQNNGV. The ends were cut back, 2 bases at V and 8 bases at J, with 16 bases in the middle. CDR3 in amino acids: CASSLFNGGWDTIYF. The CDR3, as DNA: TGTGCCAGCAGCTTATTTAACGGGGGCTGGGACACCATATATTTT.

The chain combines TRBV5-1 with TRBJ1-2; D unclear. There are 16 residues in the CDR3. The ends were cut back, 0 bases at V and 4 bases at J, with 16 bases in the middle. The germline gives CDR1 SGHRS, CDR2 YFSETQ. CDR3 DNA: TGCGCCAGCAGCTTGGACCGCCTCAAGTTATCCTATGGCTACACCTTC. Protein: CASSLDRLKLSYGYTF.

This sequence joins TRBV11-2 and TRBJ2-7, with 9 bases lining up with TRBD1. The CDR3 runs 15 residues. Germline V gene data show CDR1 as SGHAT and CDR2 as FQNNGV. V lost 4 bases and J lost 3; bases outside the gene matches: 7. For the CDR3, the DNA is TGTGCCAGCAGCTCCTGGACAGGGGTGGGCTACGAGCAGTACTTC. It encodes CASSSWTGVGYEQYF.

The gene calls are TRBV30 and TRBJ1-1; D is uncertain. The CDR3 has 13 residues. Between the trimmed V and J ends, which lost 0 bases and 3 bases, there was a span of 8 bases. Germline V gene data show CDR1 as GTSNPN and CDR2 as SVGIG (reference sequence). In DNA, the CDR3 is TGTGCCTGGAGTGTACTTGGGTACACTGAAGCTTTCTTT. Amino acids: CAWSVLGYTEAFF.

CDR3 nucleotides: TGTGCCAGCAGCCTCGGACAGCTAGACCTGGGTGGCTACACCTTC. Its translation: CASSLGQLDLGGYTF. The chain uses TRBV5-4 and TRBJ1-2; a weak D match, TRBD1 (6 bases). Germline V gene sequence: CDR1 SGHNT, CDR2 YYREEE (reference sequence). The ends were cut back, 4 bases at V and 7 bases at J, with 20 bases in the middle. The CDR3 is 15 amino acids.

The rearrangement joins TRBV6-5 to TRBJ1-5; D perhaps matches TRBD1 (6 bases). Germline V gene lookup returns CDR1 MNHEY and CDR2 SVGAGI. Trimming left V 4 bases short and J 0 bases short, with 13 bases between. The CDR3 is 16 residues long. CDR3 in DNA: TGTGCCAGCAGTTCATCGACAGGAGATAGCAATCAGCCCCAGCATTTT. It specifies CASSSSTGDSNQPQHF.

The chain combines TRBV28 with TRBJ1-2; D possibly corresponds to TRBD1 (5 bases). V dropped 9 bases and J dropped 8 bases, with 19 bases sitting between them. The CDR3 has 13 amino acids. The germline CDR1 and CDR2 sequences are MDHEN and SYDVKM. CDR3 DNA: TGTGCCAGTCGCCTTAGCGGGGCTTGGGGCTACACCTTC. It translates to CASRLSGAWGYTF.

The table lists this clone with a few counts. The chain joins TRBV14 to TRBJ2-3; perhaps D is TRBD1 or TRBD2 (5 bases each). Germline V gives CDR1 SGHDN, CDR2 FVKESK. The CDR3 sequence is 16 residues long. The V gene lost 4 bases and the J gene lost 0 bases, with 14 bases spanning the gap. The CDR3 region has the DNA TGTGCCAGCAGCCCCCTAAGGGACGCTAGCACAGATACGCAGTATTTT. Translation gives CASSPLRDASTDTQYF. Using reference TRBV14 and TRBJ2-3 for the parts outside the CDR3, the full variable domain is EAGVTQFPSHSVIEKGQTVTLRCDPISGHDNLYWYRRVMGKEIKFLLHFVKESKQDESGMPNNRFLAERTGGTYSTLKVQPAELEDSGVYFCASSPLRDASTDTQYFGPGTRLTVL.

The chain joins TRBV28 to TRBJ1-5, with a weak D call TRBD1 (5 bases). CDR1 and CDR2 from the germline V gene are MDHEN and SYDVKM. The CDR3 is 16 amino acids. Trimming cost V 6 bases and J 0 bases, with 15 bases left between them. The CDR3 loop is CASRGEQKYSNQPQHF. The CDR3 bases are TGTGCCAGCAGGGGGGAACAGAAATATAGCAATCAGCCCCAGCATTTT.

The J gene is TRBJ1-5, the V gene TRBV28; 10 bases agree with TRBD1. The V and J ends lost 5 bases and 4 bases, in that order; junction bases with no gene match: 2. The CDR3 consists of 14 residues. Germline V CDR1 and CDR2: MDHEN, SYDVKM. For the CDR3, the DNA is TGTGCCAGCAGTCCGGGACAGGGGAATCAGCCCCAGCATTTT. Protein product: CASSPGQGNQPQHF.

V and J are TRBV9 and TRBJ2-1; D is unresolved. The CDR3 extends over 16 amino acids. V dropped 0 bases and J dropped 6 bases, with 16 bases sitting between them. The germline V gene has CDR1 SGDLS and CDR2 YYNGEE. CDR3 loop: CASSVAPAGLANEQFF. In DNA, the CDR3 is TGTGCCAGCAGCGTAGCTCCGGCAGGATTGGCCAATGAGCAGTTCTTC.

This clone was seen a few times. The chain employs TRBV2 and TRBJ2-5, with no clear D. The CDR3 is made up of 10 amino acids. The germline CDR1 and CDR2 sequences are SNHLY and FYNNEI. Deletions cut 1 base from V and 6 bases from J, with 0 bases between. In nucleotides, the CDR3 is TGTGCCAGCAGTGAAGAGACCCAGTACTTC. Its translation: CASSEETQYF.

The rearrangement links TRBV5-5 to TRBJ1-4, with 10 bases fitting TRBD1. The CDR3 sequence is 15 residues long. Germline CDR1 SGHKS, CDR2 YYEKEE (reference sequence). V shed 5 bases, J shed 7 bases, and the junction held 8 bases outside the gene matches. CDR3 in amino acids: CASRTMGTGVEKLFF. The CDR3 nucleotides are TGTGCCAGCAGGACCATGGGGACAGGGGTTGAAAAACTGTTTTTT.

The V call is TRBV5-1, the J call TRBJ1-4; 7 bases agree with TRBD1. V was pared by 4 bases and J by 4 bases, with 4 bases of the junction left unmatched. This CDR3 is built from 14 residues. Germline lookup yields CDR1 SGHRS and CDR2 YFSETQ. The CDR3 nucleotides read TGCGCCAGCAGCGGGACAGCTAATAATGAAAAACTGTTTTTT. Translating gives CASSGTANNEKLFF. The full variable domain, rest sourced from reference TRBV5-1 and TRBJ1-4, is KAGVTQTPRYLIKTRGQQVTLSCSPISGHRSVSWYQQTPGQGLQFLFEYFSETQRNKGNFPGRFSGRQFSNSRSEMNVSTLELGDSALYLCASSGTANNEKLFFGSGTQLSVL.

CDR3: CASSLAGPAYEQYF. DNA for the CDR3: TGCGCCAGCAGCTTGGCAGGTCCAGCCTACGAGCAGTACTTC. The chain combines TRBV5-1 with TRBJ2-7; D not certain. The length of the CDR3 is 14 residues. Germline assignment: CDR1 SGHRS and CDR2 YFSETQ. V lost 0 bases, J lost 2 bases, and 9 bases lay in between.